This note documents a single T cell receptor (beta chain) sequence. The data stem from a study of blood T cell repertoires in COVID-19. Study-level information: Donors in the United States, Italy and Spain gave samples during acute or convalescent COVID-19. T cells, B-cell-depleted T cells, or PBMCs supplied cDNA or gDNA.

Trimming cost V 2 bases and J 5 bases; bases outside gene matches: 10. This CDR3 has 15 residues. CDR1 is SGHRS and CDR2 is YFSETQ in the germline V gene. Original methodology: Nucleated cell counts were estimated from reference gene primer amplification. Only in-frame clones appear in the TCRdb table, and some are missing; sequencing was by immunoSEQ multiplex PCR. Clone size and the V and J calls come from that table; the DNA yielded D and trimming. The sample carries about 200,000 clones, around four fifths recorded once. The receptor's source is a woman aged 50 to 65 with acute or convalescent COVID-19. What was sequenced was peripheral blood. The rearrangement joins TRBV5-1 to TRBJ2-7, with 7 nucleotides matching TRBD2. The CDR3 coding sequence is TGCGCCAGCAGCTTCGGGGGGACGTCTTGGGACGAGCAGTACTTC. It codes for CASSFGGTSWDEQYF.